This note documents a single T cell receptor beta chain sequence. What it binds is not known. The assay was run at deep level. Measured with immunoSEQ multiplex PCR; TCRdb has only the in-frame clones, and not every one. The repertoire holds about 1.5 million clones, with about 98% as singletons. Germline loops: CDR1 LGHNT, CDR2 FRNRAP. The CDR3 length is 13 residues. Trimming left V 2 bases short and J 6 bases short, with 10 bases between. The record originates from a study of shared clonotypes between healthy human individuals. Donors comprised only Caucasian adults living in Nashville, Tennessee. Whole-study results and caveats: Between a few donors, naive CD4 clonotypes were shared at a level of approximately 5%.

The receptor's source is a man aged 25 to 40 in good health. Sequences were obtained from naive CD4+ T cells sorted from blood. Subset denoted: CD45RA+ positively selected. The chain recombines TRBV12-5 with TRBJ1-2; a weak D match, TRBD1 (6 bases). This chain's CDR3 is CASGLNQGHGYTF. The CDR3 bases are TGTGCTAGTGGTTTGAACCAGGGGCATGGCTACACCTTC.